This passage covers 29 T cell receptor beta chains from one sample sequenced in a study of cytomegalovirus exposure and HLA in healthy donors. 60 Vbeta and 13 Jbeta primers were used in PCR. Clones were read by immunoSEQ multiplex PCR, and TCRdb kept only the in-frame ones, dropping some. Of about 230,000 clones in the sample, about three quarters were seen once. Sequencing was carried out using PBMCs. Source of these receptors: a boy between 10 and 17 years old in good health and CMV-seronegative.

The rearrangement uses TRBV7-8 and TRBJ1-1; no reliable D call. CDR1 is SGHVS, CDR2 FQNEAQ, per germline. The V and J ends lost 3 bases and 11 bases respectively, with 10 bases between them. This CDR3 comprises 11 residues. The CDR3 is CASSLEARAFF. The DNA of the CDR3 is TGTGCCAGCAGCTTGGAGGCTCGGGCTTTCTTT.

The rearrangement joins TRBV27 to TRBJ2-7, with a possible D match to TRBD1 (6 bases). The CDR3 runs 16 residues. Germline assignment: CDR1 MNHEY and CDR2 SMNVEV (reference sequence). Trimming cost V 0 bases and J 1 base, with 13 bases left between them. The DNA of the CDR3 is TGTGCCAGCAGTTTATCTCCCAGGGGTGAGTCCTACGAGCAGTACTTC. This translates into CASSLSPRGESYEQYF.

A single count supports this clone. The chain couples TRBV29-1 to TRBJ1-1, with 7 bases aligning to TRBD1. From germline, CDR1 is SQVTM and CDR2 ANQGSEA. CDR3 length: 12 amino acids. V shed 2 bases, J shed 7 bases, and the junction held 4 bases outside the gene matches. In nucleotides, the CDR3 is TGCAGCGTTGAACGGACAGGCTGTGAAGCTTTCTTT. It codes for CSVERTGCEAFF.

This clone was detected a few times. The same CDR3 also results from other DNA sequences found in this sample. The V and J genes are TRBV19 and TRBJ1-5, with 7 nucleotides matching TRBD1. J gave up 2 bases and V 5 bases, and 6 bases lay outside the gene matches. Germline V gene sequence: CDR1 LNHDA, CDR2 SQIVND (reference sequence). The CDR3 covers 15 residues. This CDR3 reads CASSRDRDGNQPQHF. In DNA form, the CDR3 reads TGTGCCAGTAGTCGAGACAGGGATGGCAATCAGCCCCAGCATTTT.

Here the CDR3 reads CASSGWRGNYGYTF. CDR3 sequence (DNA): TGTGCCAGCAGTGGCTGGCGGGGGAACTATGGCTACACCTTC. The V gene is TRBV6-4, the J gene TRBJ1-2, with D possibly being TRBD1 (5 bases). The CDR3 is 14 residues long. The germline CDR1 and CDR2 sequences are MRHNA and SNTAGT. V was clipped by 4 bases and J by 2 bases, with 11 bases between them.

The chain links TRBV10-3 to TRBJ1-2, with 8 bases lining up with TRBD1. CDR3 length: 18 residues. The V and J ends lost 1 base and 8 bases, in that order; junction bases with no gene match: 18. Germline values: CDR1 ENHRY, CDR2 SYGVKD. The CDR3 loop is CAISEFRDRPQEASGYTF. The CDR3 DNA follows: TGTGCCATCAGTGAGTTCCGGGACAGGCCTCAGGAGGCTTCGGGCTACACCTTC.

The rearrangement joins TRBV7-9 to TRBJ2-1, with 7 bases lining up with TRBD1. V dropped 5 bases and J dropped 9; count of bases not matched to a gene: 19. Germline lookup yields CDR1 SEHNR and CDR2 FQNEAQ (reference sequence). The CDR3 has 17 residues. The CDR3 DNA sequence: TGTGCCAGCAGCCTCCTCCAGGGGGAAAGGGGTCGGAGTGAGCAGTTCTTC. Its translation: CASSLLQGERGRSEQFF. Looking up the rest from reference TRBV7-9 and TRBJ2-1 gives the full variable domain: DTGVSQNPRHKITKRGQNVTFRCDPISEHNRLYWYRQTLGQGPEFLTYFQNEAQLEKSRLLSDRFSAERPKGSFSTLEIQRTEQGDSAMYLCASSLLQGERGRSEQFFGPGTRLTVL.

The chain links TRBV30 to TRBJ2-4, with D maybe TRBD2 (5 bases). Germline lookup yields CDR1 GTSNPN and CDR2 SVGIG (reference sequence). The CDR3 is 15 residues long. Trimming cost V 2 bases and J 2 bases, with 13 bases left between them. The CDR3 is CAWSPSGFSKNIQYF. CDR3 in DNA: TGTGCCTGGAGTCCGTCGGGATTCTCCAAAAACATTCAGTACTTC.

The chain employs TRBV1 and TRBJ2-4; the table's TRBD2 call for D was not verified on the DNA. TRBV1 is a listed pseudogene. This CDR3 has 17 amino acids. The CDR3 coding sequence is TGCACCAGTAGTCCTGGGACTAGCGGGAGGTTGGAAAACATTCAGTACTTC. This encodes CTSSPGTSGRLENIQYF.

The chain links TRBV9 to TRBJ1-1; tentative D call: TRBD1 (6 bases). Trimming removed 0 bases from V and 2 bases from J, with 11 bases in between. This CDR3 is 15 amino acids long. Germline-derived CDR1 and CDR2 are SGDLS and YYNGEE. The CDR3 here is CASSVGGRGNTEAFF. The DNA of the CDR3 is TGTGCCAGCAGCGTAGGGGGGCGCGGAAACACTGAAGCTTTCTTT.

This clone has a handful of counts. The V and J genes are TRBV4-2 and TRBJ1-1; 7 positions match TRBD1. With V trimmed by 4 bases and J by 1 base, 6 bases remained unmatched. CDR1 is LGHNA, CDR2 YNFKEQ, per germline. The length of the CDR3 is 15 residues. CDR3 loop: CASSPGGTANTEAFF. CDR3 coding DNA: TGTGCCAGCAGCCCAGGTGGGACAGCGAACACTGAAGCTTTCTTT.

The CDR3 DNA is TGCGCCAGCAGCTTGGGGCTCGAGCAGTACTTC. Amino acid sequence: CASSLGLEQYF. V usage is TRBV5-1 and J usage is TRBJ2-7, with D unclear. The CDR3 extends over 11 amino acids. CDR1 is SGHRS and CDR2 is YFSETQ in the germline V gene. V dropped 0 bases and J dropped 6 bases, with 4 bases sitting between them.

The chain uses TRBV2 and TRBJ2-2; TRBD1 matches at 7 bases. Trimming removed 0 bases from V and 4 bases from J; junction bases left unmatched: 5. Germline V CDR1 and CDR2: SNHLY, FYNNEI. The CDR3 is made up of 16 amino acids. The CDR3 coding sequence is TGTGCCAGCAGTGAAGCAAGACAGGGATCCACCGGGGAGCTGTTTTTT. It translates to CASSEARQGSTGELFF.

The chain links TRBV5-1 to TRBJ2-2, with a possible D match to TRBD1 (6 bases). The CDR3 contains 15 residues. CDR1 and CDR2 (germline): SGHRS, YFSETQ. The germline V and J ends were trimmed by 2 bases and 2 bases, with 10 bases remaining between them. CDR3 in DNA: TGCGCCAGCAGCTTTTGGGGACAAAACACCGGGGAGCTGTTTTTT. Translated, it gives CASSFWGQNTGELFF.

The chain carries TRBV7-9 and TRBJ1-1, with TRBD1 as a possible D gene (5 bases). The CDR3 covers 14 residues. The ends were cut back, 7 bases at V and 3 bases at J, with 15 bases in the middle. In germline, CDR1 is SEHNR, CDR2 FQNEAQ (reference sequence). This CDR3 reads CASKAGFVDTEAFF. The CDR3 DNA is TGTGCCAGCAAGGCAGGGTTTGTGGACACTGAAGCTTTCTTT. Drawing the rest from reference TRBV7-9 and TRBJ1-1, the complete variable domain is DTGVSQNPRHKITKRGQNVTFRCDPISEHNRLYWYRQTLGQGPEFLTYFQNEAQLEKSRLLSDRFSAERPKGSFSTLEIQRTEQGDSAMYLCASKAGFVDTEAFFGQGTRLTVV.

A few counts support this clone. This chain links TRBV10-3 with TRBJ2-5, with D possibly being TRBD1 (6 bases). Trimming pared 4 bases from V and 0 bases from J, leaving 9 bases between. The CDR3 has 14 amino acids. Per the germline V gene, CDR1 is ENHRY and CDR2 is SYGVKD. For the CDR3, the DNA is TGTGCCATCAGTGGCACAGGGTACCAAGAGACCCAGTACTTC. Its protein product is CAISGTGYQETQYF.

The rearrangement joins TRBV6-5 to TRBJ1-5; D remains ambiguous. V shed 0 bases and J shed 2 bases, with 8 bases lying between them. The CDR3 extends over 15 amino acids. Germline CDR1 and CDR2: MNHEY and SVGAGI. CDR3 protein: CASSYSNTGNQPQHF. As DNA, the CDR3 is TGTGCCAGCAGTTACTCAAATACGGGCAATCAGCCCCAGCATTTT.

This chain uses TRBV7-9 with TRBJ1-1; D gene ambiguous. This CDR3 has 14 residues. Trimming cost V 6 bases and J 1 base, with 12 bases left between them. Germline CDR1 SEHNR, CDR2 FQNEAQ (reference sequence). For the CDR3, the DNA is TGTGCCAGCAGTCGGGTAGGCCCGAACACTGAAGCTTTCTTT. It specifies CASSRVGPNTEAFF.

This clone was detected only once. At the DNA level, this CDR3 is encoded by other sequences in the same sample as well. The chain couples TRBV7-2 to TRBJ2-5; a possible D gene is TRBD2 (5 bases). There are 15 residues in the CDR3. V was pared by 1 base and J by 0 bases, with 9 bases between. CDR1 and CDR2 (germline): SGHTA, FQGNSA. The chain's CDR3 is CASSLVGAYQETQYF. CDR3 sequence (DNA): TGTGCCAGCAGCTTAGTGGGAGCTTACCAAGAGACCCAGTACTTC. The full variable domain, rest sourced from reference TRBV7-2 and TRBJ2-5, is GAGVSQSPSNKVTEKGKDVELRCDPISGHTALYWYRQSLGQGLEFLIYFQGNSAPDKSGLPSDRFSAERTGGSVSTLTIQRTQQEDSAVYLCASSLVGAYQETQYFGPGTRLLVL.

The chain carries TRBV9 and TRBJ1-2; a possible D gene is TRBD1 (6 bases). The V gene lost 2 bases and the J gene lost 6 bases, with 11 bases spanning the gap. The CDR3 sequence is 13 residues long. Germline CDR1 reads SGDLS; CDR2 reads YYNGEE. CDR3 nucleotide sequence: TGTGCCAGCAGCGTGGCAGGGGTCGATGGCTACACCTTC. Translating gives CASSVAGVDGYTF. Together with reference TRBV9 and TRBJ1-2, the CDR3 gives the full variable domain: DSGVTQTPKHLITATGQRVTLRCSPRSGDLSVYWYQQSLDQGLQFLIQYYNGEERAKGNILERFSAQQFPDLHSELNLSSLELGDSALYFCASSVAGVDGYTFGSGTRLTVV.

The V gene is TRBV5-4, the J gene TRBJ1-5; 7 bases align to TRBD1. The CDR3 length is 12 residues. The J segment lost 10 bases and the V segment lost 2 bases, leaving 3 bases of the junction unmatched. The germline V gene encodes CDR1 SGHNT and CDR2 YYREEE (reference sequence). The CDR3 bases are TGTGCCAGCAGCTTTGACAGGGCCCCCCAGCATTTT. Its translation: CASSFDRAPQHF.

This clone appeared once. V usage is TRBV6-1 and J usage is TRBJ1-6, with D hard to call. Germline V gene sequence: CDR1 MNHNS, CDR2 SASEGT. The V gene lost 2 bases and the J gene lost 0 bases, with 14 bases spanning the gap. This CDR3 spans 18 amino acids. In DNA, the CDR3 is TGTGCCAGCAGTGAAAGTTCTTGGAGGAGCTCCTATAATTCACCCCTCCACTTT. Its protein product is CASSESSWRSSYNSPLHF.

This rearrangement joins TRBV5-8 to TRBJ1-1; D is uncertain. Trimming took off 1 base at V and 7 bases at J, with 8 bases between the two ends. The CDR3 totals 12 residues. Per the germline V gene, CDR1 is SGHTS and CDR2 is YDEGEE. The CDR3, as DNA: TGTGCCAGCAGCTTGTGGAGCAATGAAGCTTTCTTT. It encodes CASSLWSNEAFF.

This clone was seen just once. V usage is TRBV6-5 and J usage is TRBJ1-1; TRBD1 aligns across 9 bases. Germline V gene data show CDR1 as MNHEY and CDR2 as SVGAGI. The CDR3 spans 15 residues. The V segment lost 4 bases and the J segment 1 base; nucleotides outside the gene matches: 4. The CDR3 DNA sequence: TGTGCCAGCAGTTTTTGGACAGGGGCGAACACTGAAGCTTTCTTT. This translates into CASSFWTGANTEAFF.

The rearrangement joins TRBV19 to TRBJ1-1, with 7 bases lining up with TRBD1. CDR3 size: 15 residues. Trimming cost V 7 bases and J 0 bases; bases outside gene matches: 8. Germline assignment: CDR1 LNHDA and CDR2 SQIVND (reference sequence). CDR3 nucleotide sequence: TGTGCCAGTAATGACAGGGTCGGGATGAACACTGAAGCTTTCTTT. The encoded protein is CASNDRVGMNTEAFF.

CDR3 residues: CAISELQGARRCEQYF. The CDR3 DNA is TGTGCCATCAGTGAGTTGCAGGGGGCAAGGAGATGCGAGCAGTACTTC. This rearrangement joins TRBV10-3 to TRBJ2-7, with 8 bases matching TRBD1. V lost 1 base to trimming and J lost 6 bases; unmatched junction nucleotides: 11. CDR1 ENHRY and CDR2 SYGVKD come from the germline V gene. This CDR3 has 16 amino acids.

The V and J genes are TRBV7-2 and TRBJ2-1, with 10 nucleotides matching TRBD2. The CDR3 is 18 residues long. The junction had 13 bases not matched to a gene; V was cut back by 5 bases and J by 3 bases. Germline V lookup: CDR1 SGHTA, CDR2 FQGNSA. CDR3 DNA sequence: TGTGCCAGCAGCCTTAGGCGGCTAGCGGGAGTTAGCTACAATGAGCAGTTCTTC. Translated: CASSLRRLAGVSYNEQFF.

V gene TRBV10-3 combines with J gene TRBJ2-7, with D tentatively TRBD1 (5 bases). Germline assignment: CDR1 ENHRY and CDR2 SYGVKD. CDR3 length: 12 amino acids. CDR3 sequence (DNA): TGTGCAACTACAACTGGGGCCGACGAGCAGTACTTC. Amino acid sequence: CATTTGADEQYF.

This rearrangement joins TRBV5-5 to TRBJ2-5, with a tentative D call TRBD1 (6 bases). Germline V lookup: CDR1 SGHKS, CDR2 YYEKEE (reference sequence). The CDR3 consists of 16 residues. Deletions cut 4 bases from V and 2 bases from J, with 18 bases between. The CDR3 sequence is CASSLRTVLTQETQYF. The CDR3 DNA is TGTGCCAGCAGCCTGCGGACAGTATTGACGCAAGAGACCCAGTACTTC.